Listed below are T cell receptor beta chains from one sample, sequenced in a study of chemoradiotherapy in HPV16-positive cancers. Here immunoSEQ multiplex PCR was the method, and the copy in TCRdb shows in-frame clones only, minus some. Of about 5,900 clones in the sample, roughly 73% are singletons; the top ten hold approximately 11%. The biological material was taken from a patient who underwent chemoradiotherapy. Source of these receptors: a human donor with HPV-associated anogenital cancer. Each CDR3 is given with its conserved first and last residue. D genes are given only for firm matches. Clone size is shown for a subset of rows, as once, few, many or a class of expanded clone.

CAWSVDRRLGNTIYF TGTGCCTGGAGTGTCGACAGGCGCCTCGGAAACACCATATATTTT NA TRBV30 15 NA TRBJ1-3
CASSFRGPVYEQYF TGTGCCAGCAGTTTCCGAGGGCCGGTCTACGAGCAGTACTTC NA TRBV27 14 NA TRBJ2-7
CASTSTSGSYNEQFF TGTGCCAGCACCTCTACTAGCGGCTCCTACAATGAGCAGTTCTTC TRBD2 TRBV7-2 15 NA TRBJ2-1
CASSPGGIAGGTGETQYF TGCGCCAGCAGCCCAGGTGGAATAGCGGGGGGTACAGGGGAGACCCAGTACTTC TRBD2 TRBV5-1 18 NA TRBJ2-5
CASSLGGTGGYEQYF TGTGCCAGCAGCTTAGGGGGGACAGGGGGCTACGAGCAGTACTTC TRBD1 TRBV13 15 NA TRBJ2-7
CASRAGQGNSPLHF TGCGCCAGCAGGGCTGGACAGGGCAATTCACCCCTCCACTTT TRBD1 TRBV10-2 14 NA TRBJ1-6
CASSLTGPENEQFF TGTGCCAGCAGTTTAACGGGCCCCGAGAATGAGCAGTTCTTC NA TRBV27 14 few TRBJ2-1
CSVEAGSSSEAFF TGCAGCGTTGAAGCTGGAAGTTCGTCTGAAGCTTTCTTT NA TRBV29-1 13 NA TRBJ1-1
CASSPVSSGGASEQFF TGTGCCAGCAGCCCAGTGAGTAGCGGGGGGGCCAGTGAGCAGTTCTTC TRBD2 TRBV7-9 16 NA TRBJ2-1
CAIRDPYNEQFF TGTGCCATCCGGGACCCCTACAATGAGCAGTTCTTC NA TRBV6-5 12 NA TRBJ2-1
CASSPSRETEAFF TGTGCCAGCAGCCCATCCAGGGAGACTGAAGCTTTCTTT NA TRBV7-3 13 NA TRBJ1-1
CASSTQTGRANYGYTF TGTGCCAGCAGCACCCAGACAGGAAGAGCTAACTATGGCTACACCTTC NA TRBV9 16 NA TRBJ1-2
CASSKGVYEQYF TGTGCCAGCAGTAAGGGGGTCTACGAGCAGTACTTC NA TRBV2 12 few TRBJ2-7
CASSLVGGQETQYF TGTGCCAGCAGCTTAGTTGGGGGGCAAGAGACCCAGTACTTC NA TRBV7-9 14 NA TRBJ2-5
CASAGAGFHEQFF TGTGCCAGCGCCGGGGCTGGGTTCCATGAGCAGTTCTTC NA TRBV6-5 13 NA TRBJ2-1
CASSFNGGETQYF TGTGCCAGCAGCTTTAATGGAGGGGAGACCCAGTACTTC NA TRBV27 13 once TRBJ2-5
CASSLAGAAYEQYF TGCGCCAGTTCCCTAGCGGGGGCCGCCTACGAGCAGTACTTC TRBD2 TRBV5-1 14 once TRBJ2-7
CASSLLLVADTQYF TGTGCCAGCAGCTTATTACTAGTCGCAGATACGCAGTATTTT NA TRBV7-9 14 NA TRBJ2-3
CASSLRSGGDTGELFF TGTGCCAGCAGCTTGAGGTCAGGGGGCGACACCGGGGAGCTGTTTTTT TRBD1 TRBV5-5 16 NA TRBJ2-2
CASSPNGVNTEAFF TGTGCCAGCTCACCAAACGGGGTGAACACTGAAGCTTTCTTT NA TRBV18 14 NA TRBJ1-1
CASSSDKYGSDTQYF TGTGCCAGTAGTTCGGACAAATATGGGTCAGATACGCAGTATTTT NA TRBV19 15 few TRBJ2-3
CASSVGGEQYF TGTGCCAGCAGCGTAGGGGGCGAGCAGTACTTC NA TRBV9 11 NA TRBJ2-7
CASSFNSLNTEAFF TGTGCCAGCAGCTTCAACTCCTTGAACACTGAAGCTTTCTTT NA TRBV11-2 14 NA TRBJ1-1
CASSPLSGGANNEQFF TGTGCCAGCAGTCCCCTGAGCGGGGGGGCCAATAATGAGCAGTTCTTC TRBD2 TRBV7-9 16 NA TRBJ2-1
CASSESYEQYF TGCGCCAGCAGTGAGTCCTACGAGCAGTACTTC NA TRBV10-2 11 NA TRBJ2-7
CAWSVGGNSNQPQHF TGTGCCTGGAGTGTGGGGGGGAATAGCAATCAGCCCCAGCATTTT NA TRBV30 15 NA TRBJ1-5
CASSLRTGGGWDSPLHF TGTGCCAGCAGCCTTCGGACAGGGGGCGGTTGGGATTCACCCCTCCACTTT TRBD1 TRBV5-6 17 few TRBJ1-6
CASSLPGSSGEQYF TGCGCCAGCAGCCTGCCGGGGTCCTCGGGCGAGCAGTACTTC NA TRBV5-1 14 NA TRBJ2-7
CASNSGASNTGELFF TGTGCCAGTAATTCCGGGGCTTCTAACACCGGGGAGCTGTTTTTT NA TRBV19 15 NA TRBJ2-2
CASSPAGDRKETQYF TGTGCCAGCAGCCCAGCGGGGGACCGTAAAGAGACCCAGTACTTC TRBD2 TRBV7-2 15 NA TRBJ2-5
CASSLGPTVSGNTIYF TGTGCCAGCAGCTTAGGCCCGACAGTCTCTGGAAACACCATATATTTT NA TRBV7-2 16 NA TRBJ1-3
CASSLVWSSYNSPLHF TGTGCCAGCAGCTTAGTATGGAGCTCCTATAATTCACCCCTCCACTTT NA TRBV11-2 16 NA TRBJ1-6
CASSSQDRELEQFF TGTGCCAGCAGTTCGCAGGACAGGGAACTTGAGCAGTTCTTC TRBD1 TRBV27 14 NA TRBJ2-1
CATSRDRTSGDRGTQYF TGTGCCACCAGCAGAGATCGCACTAGCGGGGACCGGGGTACGCAGTATTTT TRBD2 TRBV15 17 NA TRBJ2-3
CASSSSDHYGYTF TGTGCCAGCTCATCCTCAGACCACTATGGCTACACCTTC NA TRBV9 13 once TRBJ1-2
CASSGGGTLANYGYTF TGTGCCAGCAGCGGAGGCGGGACACTTGCTAACTATGGCTACACCTTC NA TRBV7-2 16 NA TRBJ1-2
CASSLYRQSYGYTF TGTGCCAGCAGTCTTTATCGACAGTCTTATGGCTACACCTTC NA TRBV28 14 NA TRBJ1-2
CASSDGGYGYTF TGTGCCAGCAGTGATGGAGGGTATGGCTACACCTTC NA TRBV6-1 12 NA TRBJ1-2
CASSDLPSTEAFF TGTGCCAGCAGTGACCTCCCGAGTACTGAAGCTTTCTTT NA TRBV6-1 13 NA TRBJ1-1
CRGQGSYGYTF TGCAGGGGACAGGGGTCTTATGGCTACACCTTC TRBD1 TRBV20-1 11 NA TRBJ1-2
CASSSVNRDTAYEQYF TGTGCCAGCAGCTCCGTGAATCGGGACACAGCCTACGAGCAGTACTTC NA TRBV7-8 16 few TRBJ2-7
CASSLTGGRNTEAFF TGTGCCAGCAGCTTGACAGGGGGCCGGAACACTGAAGCTTTCTTT TRBD1 TRBV5-4 15 few TRBJ1-1
CASSFGQGAREQYF TGTGCCAGCAGCTTCGGACAGGGGGCTAGGGAGCAGTACTTC TRBD1 TRBV5-6 14 NA TRBJ2-7
CASRTTAGTGIYGYTF TGTGCCAGTAGAACAACAGCCGGGACAGGGATCTATGGCTACACCTTC TRBD1 TRBV19 16 NA TRBJ1-2
CASSLIGLRGGTEAFF TGTGCCAGCTCCCTCATAGGGCTCAGGGGGGGCACTGAAGCTTTCTTT TRBD1 TRBV18 16 NA TRBJ1-1
CASGNGWNTEAFF TGTGCCAGTGGCAACGGTTGGAACACTGAAGCTTTCTTT NA TRBV19 13 NA TRBJ1-1
CASSLQPAANTGELFF TGTGCCAGCAGCTTGCAGCCGGCCGCGAACACCGGGGAGCTGTTTTTT NA TRBV7-3 16 NA TRBJ2-2
CASSDPKKGRTDTQYF TGTGCCAGCAGTGACCCTAAGAAGGGGAGGACAGATACGCAGTATTTT NA TRBV28 16 NA TRBJ2-3
CASALDYSSTDTQYF TGTGCCAGCGCATTGGACTACTCTAGCACAGATACGCAGTATTTT NA TRBV19 15 NA TRBJ2-3